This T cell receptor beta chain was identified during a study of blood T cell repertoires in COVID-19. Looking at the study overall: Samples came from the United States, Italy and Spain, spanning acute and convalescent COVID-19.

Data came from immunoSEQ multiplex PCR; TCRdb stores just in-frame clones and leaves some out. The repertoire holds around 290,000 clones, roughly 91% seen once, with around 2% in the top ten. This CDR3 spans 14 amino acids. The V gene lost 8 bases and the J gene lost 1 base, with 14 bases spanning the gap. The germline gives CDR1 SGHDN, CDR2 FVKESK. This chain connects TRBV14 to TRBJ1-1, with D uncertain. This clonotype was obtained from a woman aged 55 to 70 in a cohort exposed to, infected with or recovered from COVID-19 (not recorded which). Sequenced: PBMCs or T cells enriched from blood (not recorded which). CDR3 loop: CASRSLAWNTEAFF. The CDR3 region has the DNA TGTGCCAGCCGCTCCCTCGCGTGGAACACTGAAGCTTTCTTT.